In its sample, the clone carrying this TCR beta chain was seen a few times. CDR3 length: 20 amino acids. Germline V gene lookup returns CDR1 LGHNA and CDR2 YNFKEQ. Trimming shortened V by 3 bases and J by 7 bases, and 31 bases separated the two germline ends. Researchers took RNA transcripts and amplified the TCR beta CDR3 regions from them. The primer set for the first-round RT-PCR of the TCR CDR3 was HTBI. TCRdb reprocessed the multiplex PCR reads via MiXCR and lists one record per CDR3 protein. The sample shows around 600,000 distinct CDR3 sequences, more than 15% of them seen only once. The source of the sample is a study of T cells in Graves' hyperthyroidism and ophthalmopathy. Turning to the study itself: Peripheral blood specimens were obtained at initial diagnosis, prior to any treatment.

Investigators excluded patients with uncontrolled infection, other autoimmune disease, pregnancy or lactation. The diagnoses drew upon clinical symptoms, serum thyroxine and TRAb, thyroid ultrasound and orbital computed tomography. PBMCs were obtained from over 8.5 ml fresh peripheral blood. This receptor was taken from a woman aged 30 to 39 with Graves' hyperthyroidism. Sequences were obtained from blood. V usage is TRBV4-2 and J usage is TRBJ2-1; either TRBD1 or TRBD2 may supply D (9 bases each). DNA of the CDR3: TGTGCCAGCAGCCAGCAGCCCGGGACAGGGTTAGTAGCGGGAGTAAATGAGCAGTTCTTC. Translating gives CASSQQPGTGLVAGVNEQFF.